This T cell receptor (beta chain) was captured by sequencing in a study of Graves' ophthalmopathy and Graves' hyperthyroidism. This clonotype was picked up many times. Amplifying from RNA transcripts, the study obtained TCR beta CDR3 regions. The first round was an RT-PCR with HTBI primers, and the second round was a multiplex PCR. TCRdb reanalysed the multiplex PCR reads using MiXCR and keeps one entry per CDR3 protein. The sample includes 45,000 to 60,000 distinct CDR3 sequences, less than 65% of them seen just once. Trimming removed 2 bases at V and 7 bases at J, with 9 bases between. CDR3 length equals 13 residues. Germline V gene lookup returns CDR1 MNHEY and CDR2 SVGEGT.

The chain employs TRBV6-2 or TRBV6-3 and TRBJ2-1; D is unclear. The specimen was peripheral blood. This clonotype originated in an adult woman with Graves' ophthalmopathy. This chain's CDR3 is CASSYTEANEQFF. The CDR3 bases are TGTGCCAGCAGTTACACCGAAGCGAATGAGCAGTTCTTC.